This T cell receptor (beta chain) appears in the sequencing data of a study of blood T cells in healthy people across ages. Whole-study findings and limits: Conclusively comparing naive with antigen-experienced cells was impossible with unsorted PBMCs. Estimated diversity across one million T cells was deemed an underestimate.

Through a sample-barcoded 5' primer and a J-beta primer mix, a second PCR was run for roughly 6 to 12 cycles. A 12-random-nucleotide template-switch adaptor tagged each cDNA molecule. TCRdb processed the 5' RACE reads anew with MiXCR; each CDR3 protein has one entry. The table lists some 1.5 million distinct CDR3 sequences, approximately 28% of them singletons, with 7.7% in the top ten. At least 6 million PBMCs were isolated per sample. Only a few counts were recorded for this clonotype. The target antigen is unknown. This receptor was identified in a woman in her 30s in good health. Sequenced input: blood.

The DNA of the CDR3 is TGCAGTGCTACTCGGACTGGGCAGGAGACCCAGTACTTC. This encodes CSATRTGQETQYF. This chain links TRBV20-1 with TRBJ2-5; possibly TRBD2 for D (5 bases). The V and J ends lost 4 bases and 5 bases respectively, with 14 bases between them. The CDR3 loop spans 13 amino acids. CDR1 is DFQATT, CDR2 SNEGSKA, per germline (reference sequence).